Given below is one T cell receptor beta chain in context. Its antigen remains unidentified. The sample comes from a study of OX40 agonist ivuxolimab in advanced cancers. The overall study: An anti-OX40 (CD134) antibody with agonistic activity, ivuxolimab, was administered to patients.

The repertoire was sequenced with immunoSEQ multiplex PCR; TCRdb's copy has only in-frame clones and lacks some. The sample yields around 31,000 clones, 90% to 95% seen once. Study-level results: Both CD4+ and CD8+ T cell populations in blood had undergone clonal expansion by week 6 at 0.1 to 3.0 mg/kg.

V lost 0 bases and J lost 1, with 10 bases in between. CDR1 and CDR2 from the germline V gene are SGHTA and FQGTGA. The CDR3 runs 15 residues. The input for sequencing was CD4+ or CD8+ T cells sorted from blood, taken in a trial of the OX40 agonist ivuxolimab. This clonotype was obtained from an adult with an advanced solid tumor such as melanoma, head and neck, liver or kidney cancer. This chain uses TRBV7-3 with TRBJ2-7, with D perhaps given as TRBD1 or TRBD2 (6 bases each). The CDR3 sequence is CASSLTGGTSYEQYF. CDR3 coding DNA: TGTGCCAGCAGCTTAACAGGCGGGACATCCTACGAGCAGTACTTC.